The 24 T cell receptor beta chains presented below share a single source sample, sequenced in a study of response to subunit inactivated influenza vaccine. TCRdb passed the RT-PCR reads through MiXCR, listing each CDR3 protein once. Seen here are fewer than 600,000 distinct CDR3 sequences, roughly 7.6% observed once, and the top ten hold approximately 14%. The specimen comprised PBMCs from blood, sampled around 25 months after vaccination. The receptors were gathered from a man aged 45 to 75 who received an inactivated influenza vaccine.

This clonotype has more than one count but fewer than ten. The chain joins TRBV11-1 to TRBJ2-4, with 9 bases aligning to TRBD1. The CDR3 covers 19 residues. Trimming removed 3 bases from V and 0 bases from J; junction bases left unmatched: 12. CDR1 is SGHAT and CDR2 is FQDESV in the germline V gene (reference sequence). CDR3 in amino acids: CASSLGRTGESIAKNIQYF. As DNA, the CDR3 is TGTGCCAGCAGCTTGGGCAGGACAGGGGAATCAATAGCCAAAAACATTCAGTACTTC.

The chain recombines TRBV3-1 with TRBJ2-4; D is uncertain. Germline CDR1 reads LGHDT; CDR2 reads YNNKEL (reference sequence). The CDR3 runs to 11 residues. The V and J ends lost 5 bases and 15 bases respectively, with 14 bases between them. CDR3 loop: CASSYLGTWYF. The CDR3 coding sequence is TGTGCCAGCAGCTACCTAGGAACTTGGTACTTC. The full variable domain, completed using reference TRBV3-1 and TRBJ2-4, is DTAVSQTPKYLVTQMGNDKSIKCEQNLGHDTMYWYKQDSKKFLKIMFSYNNKELIINETVPNRFSPKSPDKAHLNLHINSLELGDSAVYFCASSYLGTWYFGAGTRLSVL.

This chain connects TRBV5-1 to TRBJ1-1; maybe TRBD1 (6 bases). This CDR3 contains 15 residues. V shed 0 bases and J shed 2 bases, with 11 bases lying between them. CDR1 is SGHRS, CDR2 YFSETQ, per germline. The CDR3 DNA follows: TGCGCCAGCAGCTTGGCGGGGGCAGCCAACACTGAAGCTTTCTTT. Translating gives CASSLAGAANTEAFF. The whole variable domain, remainder taken from reference TRBV5-1 and TRBJ1-1, is KAGVTQTPRYLIKTRGQQVTLSCSPISGHRSVSWYQQTPGQGLQFLFEYFSETQRNKGNFPGRFSGRQFSNSRSEMNVSTLELGDSALYLCASSLAGAANTEAFFGQGTRLTVV.

The chain couples TRBV11-1 to TRBJ2-6, with D unclear. The CDR3 covers 19 residues. Trimming removed 5 bases at V and 2 bases at J, with 22 bases between. CDR1 is SGHAT, CDR2 FQDESV, per germline (reference sequence). The CDR3 DNA reads TGTGCCAGCAGCACCCGCGGCGGCCTCCGTCTCCCTGGGGCCAACGTCCTGACTTTC. It encodes CASSTRGGLRLPGANVLTF.

This clonotype has more than one count but fewer than ten. This sequence joins TRBV28 and TRBJ2-7; D may be TRBD1 (6 bases). V lost 6 bases and J 2 bases, leaving 14 bases between the germline ends. The CDR3 covers 14 residues. CDR1 is MDHEN and CDR2 is SYDVKM in the germline V gene. The CDR3 coding sequence is TGTGCCAGCAGCGACCCAGGGGCCCCCTACGAGCAGTACTTC. The encoded protein is CASSDPGAPYEQYF.

With respect to this clonotype: With a much larger clone just one base away, this may be a read error. The CDR3 DNA is TGTGCCAGCAGTGGGGACAGGGCGTCCCAAGAGGCCCAGTACTTC. This translates into CASSGDRASQEAQYF. This chain joins TRBV28 and TRBJ2-5, with 9 bases that match TRBD1. Germline CDR1 is MDHEN and CDR2 is SYDVKM. The CDR3 sequence is 15 residues long.

V gene TRBV20-1 combines with J gene TRBJ2-5; D is undetermined. Trimming took 7 bases from V and 2 from J, leaving 14 bases between them. Looked up from germline, CDR1 is DFQATT and CDR2 is SNEGSKA (reference sequence). The CDR3 spans 13 residues. CDR3 DNA sequence: TGCAGTGAATCGGTTGGGGTACAAGAGACCCAGTACTTC. Protein: CSESVGVQETQYF.

This clonotype was observed a handful of times. V and J are TRBV5-6 and TRBJ2-3; 9 positions agree with TRBD2. The CDR3 spans 15 residues. V was clipped by 1 base and J by 4 bases; unmatched bases: 4. The germline CDR1 and CDR2 sequences are SGHDT and YYEEEE. The CDR3 DNA is TGTGCCAGCAGCTTGCTGCGGGGGGGCCCAGATACGCAGTATTTT. Its protein is CASSLLRGGPDTQYF.

In the case of this clonotype: A read error may be the cause here, since a much bigger clone is one base away. V is TRBV15 and J is TRBJ2-2; D gene unclear. This CDR3 spans 15 amino acids. V was trimmed by 1 base and J by 1 base, leaving 7 bases between them. Germline values: CDR1 LNHNV, CDR2 YYDKDF (reference sequence). CDR3 coding DNA: TGTGCCACCAGCAGAGGCCCGGTGAACACCGGGGAGCTGTTTTTT. Translating it yields CATSRGPVNTGELFF.

This clonotype showed up just a few times. This rearrangement joins TRBV12-3 or TRBV12-4 to TRBJ2-7; D gene ambiguous. V gave up 7 bases and J gave up 0 bases, with 16 bases separating them. CDR3 length equals 15 residues. Written as DNA, the CDR3 is TGTGCCAGCACTTTTCTGGGATTAGGCTCCTACGAGCAGTACTTC. Amino acid sequence: CASTFLGLGSYEQYF.

The rearrangement uses TRBV10-3 and TRBJ2-6, with no clear D. The CDR3 sequence is 16 residues long. Trimming shortened V by 2 bases and J by 4 bases, and 12 bases separated the two germline ends. Germline V CDR1 and CDR2: ENHRY, SYGVKD. The CDR3: CAISEPTLKGANVLTF. The CDR3 DNA follows: TGTGCCATCAGTGAGCCAACCCTTAAAGGGGCCAACGTCCTGACTTTC.

With respect to this clonotype: A junction end diverges from the germline sequence, so it may reflect a read error. The chain carries TRBV3-1 and TRBJ1-5; a weak D match, TRBD1 (6 bases). The V gene's germline CDR1 is LGHDT and CDR2 YNNKEL (reference sequence). This CDR3 has 15 residues. As DNA, the CDR3 is TGTGCCACCAGCGAAGACCCAGGGGTAAACCAGCCCCAGCATTTT. It yields the protein CATSEDPGVNQPQHF.

The chain has TRBV12-3 or TRBV12-4 and TRBJ2-3; D call uncertain. This CDR3 has 13 residues. V was shortened by 7 bases and J by 9 bases, with 17 bases between the two germline ends. The CDR3 loop reads CASTKTDRVTQYF. Here the CDR3 DNA reads TGTGCCAGCACCAAGACCGATCGCGTCACGCAGTATTTT.

The chain has TRBV3-1 and TRBJ2-7, with 7 bases identical to TRBD1. The ends lost 1 base at V and 2 bases at J; junction bases unmatched: 8. CDR3 length: 16 residues. The germline CDR1 and CDR2 sequences are LGHDT and YNNKEL (reference sequence). CDR3 DNA: TGTGCCAGCAGCCAAGTTTACAGGGGAAACGCCTACGAGCAGTACTTC. Translated, it gives CASSQVYRGNAYEQYF.

The rearrangement joins TRBV5-4 to TRBJ2-7; D remains ambiguous. Trimming removed 1 base at V and 0 bases at J, with 8 bases between. CDR3 size: 14 residues. Germline loops: CDR1 SGHNT, CDR2 YYREEE (reference sequence). The CDR3 sequence is CASSLFQSSYEQYF. Here the CDR3 DNA reads TGTGCCAGCAGCTTGTTTCAGAGCTCCTACGAGCAGTACTTC.

This clonotype was seen more than once but under ten times. V usage is TRBV12-3 or TRBV12-4 and J usage is TRBJ2-7; no definite D call. V was trimmed by 3 bases and J by 7 bases, leaving 10 bases between them. CDR3 length: 12 residues. As DNA, the CDR3 is TGTGCCAGCAGTTTCTTGACCGGGGAGCAGTACTTC. It is translated as CASSFLTGEQYF.

This clonotype came up a few times. The chain carries TRBV7-2 and TRBJ2-4; D is unclear. The CDR3 extends over 14 amino acids. Trimming removed 5 bases from V and 6 bases from J, with 14 bases in between. Germline V gene data show CDR1 as SGHTA and CDR2 as FQGNSA. The CDR3 bases are TGTGCCAGCAGCCCCGCGCTCCTTGGAAACATTCAGTACTTC. Protein sequence: CASSPALLGNIQYF.

This clonotype has only a few counts. V and J are TRBV10-2 and TRBJ1-2; a possible D gene is TRBD1 (5 bases). Germline loops: CDR1 WSHSY, CDR2 SAAADI. V was cut by 4 bases and J by 6 bases, with 6 bases left in between. There are 11 residues in the CDR3. The chain's CDR3 is CASSGRDGYTF. CDR3 in DNA: TGCGCCAGCAGTGGCAGGGATGGCTACACCTTC.

This clonotype was counted between two and nine times. The rearrangement links TRBV5-1 to TRBJ2-7; D may be TRBD2 (6 bases). Germline-derived CDR1 and CDR2 are SGHRS and YFSETQ. Between the trimmed V and J ends, which lost 4 bases and 5 bases, there was a span of 16 bases. The length of the CDR3 is 14 residues. The CDR3 here is CASSRSTAGNEQYF. As DNA, the CDR3 is TGCGCCAGCAGCAGATCGACCGCGGGGAACGAGCAGTACTTC.

The V call is TRBV2, the J call TRBJ2-4, with D hard to call. V was shortened by 4 bases and J by 7 bases, with 14 bases between the two germline ends. This CDR3 spans 14 amino acids. Germline lookup yields CDR1 SNHLY and CDR2 FYNNEI. CDR3 bases: TGTGCCAGCAGTGGGATCCCCCAAGTGAACATTCAGTACTTC. Translation gives CASSGIPQVNIQYF. Full variable domain (remainder filled in from reference TRBV2 and TRBJ2-4): EPEVTQTPSHQVTQMGQEVILRCVPISNHLYFYWYRQILGQKVEFLVSFYNNEISEKSEIFDDQFSVERPDGSNFTLKIRSTKLEDSAMYFCASSGIPQVNIQYFGAGTRLSVL.

This clonotype appeared a few times. The chain has TRBV5-1 and TRBJ2-1, with TRBD2 matching 13 bases. With V trimmed by 4 bases and J by 8 bases, 9 bases remained unmatched. Germline V CDR1 and CDR2: SGHRS, YFSETQ. This CDR3 comprises 16 residues. CDR3 sequence: CASSTRRTSGSYEQFF. DNA of the CDR3: TGCGCCAGCAGCACCCGTCGGACTAGCGGGAGCTATGAGCAGTTCTTC.

Ten or more counts support this clonotype. The gene calls are TRBV30 and TRBJ1-2, with D possibly TRBD1 on 6 matching bases. Germline loops: CDR1 GTSNPN, CDR2 SVGIG (reference sequence). V was pared by 6 bases and J by 5 bases, with 10 bases between. The CDR3 has 11 residues. CDR3 DNA sequence: TGTGCCTGTCTGGGGGCGTATGGCTACACCTTC. Encoded protein: CACLGAYGYTF. The full variable domain, with the rest looked up from reference TRBV30 and TRBJ1-2, is SQTIHQWPATLVQPVGSPLSLECTVEGTSNPNLYWYRQAAGRGLQLLFYSVGIGQISSEVPQNLSASRPQDRQFILSSKKLLLSDSGFYLCACLGAYGYTFGSGTRLTVV.

Many counts were recorded for this clonotype. This chain links TRBV3-1 with TRBJ2-3; TRBD2 aligns across 13 bases. The CDR3 runs 16 residues. Germline V gene data show CDR1 as LGHDT and CDR2 as YNNKEL (reference sequence). V trimming: 4 bases; J trimming: 4 bases; junction bases outside the gene matches: 5. CDR3 DNA: TGTGCCAGCAGCCGGCTCGGACTAGCGGGAGCAGATACGCAGTATTTT. Translated, it gives CASSRLGLAGADTQYF.

This clonotype was found a few times. The rearrangement links TRBV2 to TRBJ2-1; the D is unclear. Trimming removed 6 bases at V and 6 bases at J, with 18 bases between. CDR1 SNHLY and CDR2 FYNNEI come from the germline V gene. The CDR3 is 15 residues long. CDR3 coding DNA: TGTGCCAGCAGGTTCCGCTCTCCAGCGATCAATGAGCAGTTCTTC. Its translation: CASRFRSPAINEQFF.